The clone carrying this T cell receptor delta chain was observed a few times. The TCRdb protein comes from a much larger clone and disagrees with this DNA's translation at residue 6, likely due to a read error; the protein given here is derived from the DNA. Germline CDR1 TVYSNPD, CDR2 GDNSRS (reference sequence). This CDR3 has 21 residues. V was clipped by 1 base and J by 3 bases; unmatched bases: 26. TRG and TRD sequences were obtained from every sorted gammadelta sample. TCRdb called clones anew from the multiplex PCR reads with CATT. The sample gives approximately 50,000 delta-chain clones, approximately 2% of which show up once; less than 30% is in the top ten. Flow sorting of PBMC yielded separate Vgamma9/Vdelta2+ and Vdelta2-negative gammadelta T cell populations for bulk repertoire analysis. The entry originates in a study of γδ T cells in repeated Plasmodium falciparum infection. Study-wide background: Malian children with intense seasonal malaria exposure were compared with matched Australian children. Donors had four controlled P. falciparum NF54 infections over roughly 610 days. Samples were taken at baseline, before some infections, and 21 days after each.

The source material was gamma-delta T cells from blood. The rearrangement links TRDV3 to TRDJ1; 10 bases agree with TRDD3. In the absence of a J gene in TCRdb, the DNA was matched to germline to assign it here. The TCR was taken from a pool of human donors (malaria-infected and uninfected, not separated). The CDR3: CAFNSHHFHYWGMNIPDKLIF. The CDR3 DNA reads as TGTGCCTTTAATTCGCACCACTTCCACTACTGGGGGATGAATATCCCCGATAAACTCATCTTT.